Following are 18 T cell receptor beta chains from one sample sequenced in a study of post-analysis software for immune sequencing data. Study-level results: Patients had higher frequencies than controls of about five TRBV segments, including TRBV5-6, TRBV5-1 and TRBV20-1.

Sequencing libraries made from TCR beta cDNA carried unique molecular identifiers. Via MiXCR, TCRdb re-called the PCR reads, giving one row per CDR3 protein. The data contain fewer than 900,000 distinct CDR3 sequences, around 42% of them singletons. Their antigens remain unidentified. The sample comprised blood. All receptors derive from a girl aged 5-17 years with multiple sclerosis.

This clonotype was seen a few times. The chain is built from TRBV7-8 and TRBJ2-1, with 8 positions matching TRBD2. In germline, CDR1 is SGHVS, CDR2 FQNEAQ. CDR3 length equals 16 residues. After removal of 1 base from V and 8 bases from J, the junction contained 10 bases not matched to a gene. The CDR3 protein is CASSLERGLGGDEQFF. CDR3 DNA sequence: TGTGCCAGCAGCTTAGAGAGGGGACTAGGCGGCGATGAGCAGTTCTTC.

This sequence joins TRBV7-9 and TRBJ2-5; tentatively, D is TRBD2 (5 bases). The CDR3 totals 13 residues. Germline V gives CDR1 SEHNR, CDR2 FQNEAQ (reference sequence). The V end was cut by 5 bases, the J end by 2 bases, with 9 bases between. CDR3 sequence: CASSDYNQETQYF. Here the CDR3 DNA reads TGTGCCAGCAGCGACTACAATCAAGAGACCCAGTACTTC.

This chain connects TRBV24-1 to TRBJ2-1; D possibly corresponds to TRBD1 (6 bases). This CDR3 has 14 amino acids. The V end lost 9 bases, the J end lost 10 bases, and 21 bases lay between the germline ends. The germline V gene encodes CDR1 KGHDR and CDR2 SFDVKD. CDR3 protein: CATSSRGSGTEQFF. Written as DNA, the CDR3 is TGTGCCACCTCCTCAAGGGGGTCCGGGACAGAGCAGTTCTTC.

This clonotype has only a few counts. CDR3 coding DNA: TGCGCCAGCAGCCAGGAGACGGGTCGGGCCTACAATGAGCAGTTCTTC. Amino acids: CASSQETGRAYNEQFF. The J gene is TRBJ2-1, the V gene TRBV4-3; D not certain. In germline, CDR1 is LGHNA, CDR2 YSLEER. Trimming removed 3 bases at V and 2 bases at J, with 14 bases between. The CDR3 loop spans 16 amino acids.

J is TRBJ2-7 and V is TRBV7-2; D may match TRBD1 or TRBD2 (5 bases each). Trimming cost V 3 bases and J 0 bases, with 15 bases left between them. Germline loops: CDR1 SGHTA, CDR2 FQGNSA. The CDR3 has 16 amino acids. The CDR3: CASSFGTSEDSYEQYF. DNA for the CDR3: TGTGCCAGCAGCTTTGGGACGTCGGAGGACTCCTACGAGCAGTACTTC.

Regarding this clonotype: A clone one base away is much larger, so this may be a read error. The V and J genes are TRBV12-3 or TRBV12-4 and TRBJ2-3; TRBD1 or TRBD2 may be the D gene (6 bases each). The V and J ends lost 6 bases and 3 bases respectively, with 13 bases between them. The CDR3 length is 14 residues. CDR3 DNA: TGTGCCAGCAGGCCCACAGGGAGGACAGATACGCAGTATTTT. Residues: CASRPTGRTDTQYF.

The chain couples TRBV7-9 to TRBJ2-1; 12 bases map to TRBD2. V lost 4 bases, J lost 9 bases, and 10 bases stayed unmatched. There are 16 residues in the CDR3. Germline CDR1 SEHNR, CDR2 FQNEAQ (reference sequence). The CDR3 loop is CASSSSGLAGFIEQFF. The CDR3, as DNA: TGTGCCAGCAGCTCCTCAGGACTAGCGGGATTTATTGAGCAGTTCTTC.

This chain links TRBV6-1 with TRBJ2-2; 7 bases agree with TRBD2. V shed 6 bases, J shed 5 bases, and the junction held 9 bases outside the gene matches. The germline V gene has CDR1 MNHNS and CDR2 SASEGT. There are 15 residues in the CDR3. The DNA of the CDR3 is TGTGCCAGCAGGGGAGCGGGAAGGGCTACCGGGGAGCTGTTTTTT. This gives the protein CASRGAGRATGELFF.

The chain couples TRBV20-1 to TRBJ2-7; D remains unclear. The CDR3 runs 12 residues. V was cut by 7 bases and J by 2 bases, with 12 bases left in between. Per the germline V gene, CDR1 is DFQATT and CDR2 is SNEGSKA (reference sequence). The CDR3 reads CSGCVGPYEQYF. In DNA form, the CDR3 reads TGCAGTGGGTGTGTTGGACCCTACGAGCAGTACTTC.

This clonotype was counted only a few times. The CDR3 DNA reads as TGCAGTGCCAAACAGGGAGGGAGCAATCAGCCCCAGCATTTT. It specifies CSAKQGGSNQPQHF. The gene calls are TRBV20-1 and TRBJ1-5, with D possibly matching TRBD1 (6 bases). Deletions cut 6 bases from V and 1 base from J, with 13 bases between. Germline CDR1 and CDR2: DFQATT and SNEGSKA (reference sequence). The CDR3 sequence is 14 residues long.

The count of this clonotype is one. The chain recombines TRBV20-1 with TRBJ2-1; TRBD2 matches at 10 bases. The CDR3 runs 16 residues. V shed 0 bases and J 6 bases; nucleotides not matched to a gene: 8. Looked up from germline, CDR1 is DFQATT and CDR2 is SNEGSKA (reference sequence). The CDR3 region is CSARDTSGRGVNEQFF. CDR3 coding DNA: TGCAGTGCTAGAGATACGAGCGGGAGGGGGGTCAATGAGCAGTTCTTC.

This clonotype has ten or more counts. V is TRBV29-1 and J is TRBJ2-6; D call uncertain. Trimming pared 3 bases from V and 0 bases from J, leaving 0 bases between. Germline assignment: CDR1 SQVTM and CDR2 ANQGSEA. The CDR3 extends over 12 amino acids. The chain's CDR3 is CSVDSGANVLTF. The CDR3, as DNA: TGCAGCGTTGACTCTGGGGCCAACGTCCTGACTTTC.

This clonotype was recorded a few times. The chain joins TRBV20-1 to TRBJ2-4, with 7 bases matching TRBD2. With the DNA end fitting TRBJ2-7 better, the J assignment may be wrong. The germline CDR1 and CDR2 sequences are DFQATT and SNEGSKA (reference sequence). The CDR3 runs 14 residues. The CDR3: CSASLGGRSYEQYF. CDR3 nucleotides: TGCAGTGCTAGCCTAGGCGGGAGATCTTACGAGCAGTACTTC.

In its sample, this clonotype was seen a few times. CDR3 protein: CASRKQGQGNREQYF. CDR3 DNA: TGTGCCAGCAGGAAGCAGGGACAGGGGAATCGCGAGCAGTACTTC. This chain joins TRBV6-2 or TRBV6-3 and TRBJ2-7; 10 positions agree with TRBD1. This CDR3 comprises 15 residues. With 6 bases clipped from V and 6 bases from J, the junction kept 11 bases outside the gene matches. Germline CDR1 is MNHEY and CDR2 is SVGEGT.

This clonotype was counted only a few times. The genes are TRBV5-5 and TRBJ1-4, with D possibly TRBD1 on 5 matching bases. The ends were cut back, 0 bases at V and 7 bases at J, with 10 bases in the middle. Germline loops: CDR1 SGHKS, CDR2 YYEKEE (reference sequence). The CDR3 runs to 14 residues. The CDR3, as DNA: TGTGCCAGCAGCTTGGCGGGGGACCGTGAAAAACTGTTTTTT. Translating it yields CASSLAGDREKLFF.

The rearrangement uses TRBV29-1 and TRBJ2-5, with D tentatively TRBD1 (5 bases). Per germline, CDR1 SQVTM and CDR2 ANQGSEA. The CDR3 covers 11 residues. Between the trimmed V and J ends, which lost 6 bases and 3 bases, there was a span of 8 bases. This chain's CDR3 is CSVDSKETQYF. The CDR3 DNA follows: TGCAGCGTAGACAGTAAAGAGACCCAGTACTTC.

The sample holds a few counts of this clonotype. V gene TRBV6-6 combines with J gene TRBJ2-1, with D hard to call. The CDR3 extends over 12 amino acids. The V gene lost 4 bases and the J gene lost 8 bases, with 9 bases spanning the gap. Germline lookup yields CDR1 MNHNY and CDR2 SVGAGI (reference sequence). The CDR3 nucleotides are TGTGCCAGCAGTTTGAGCCGGGATGAGCAGTTCTTC. This translates into CASSLSRDEQFF.

This clonotype was found a few times. The CDR3 DNA reads TGTGCCAGCAGCTTAGCCAGTGCGGAGACCCAGTACTTC. Encoded protein: CASSLASAETQYF. The genes are TRBV7-2 and TRBJ2-5, with D unresolved. The CDR3 has 13 residues. The V gene's germline CDR1 is SGHTA and CDR2 FQGNSA. Trimming shortened V by 0 bases and J by 5 bases, and 7 bases separated the two germline ends.